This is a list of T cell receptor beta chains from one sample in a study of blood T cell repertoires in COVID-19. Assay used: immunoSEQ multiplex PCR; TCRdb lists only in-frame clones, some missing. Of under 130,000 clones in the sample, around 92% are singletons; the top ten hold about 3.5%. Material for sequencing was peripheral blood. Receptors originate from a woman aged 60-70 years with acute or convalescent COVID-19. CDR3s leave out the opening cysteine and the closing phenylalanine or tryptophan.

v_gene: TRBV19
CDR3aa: ASSIRLAGVTDTQY

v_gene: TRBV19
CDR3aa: ASSISGDLGYGYT

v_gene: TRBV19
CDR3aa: ASCTGAVNTGELF

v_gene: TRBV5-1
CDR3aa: ASSSGQGRNTEAF

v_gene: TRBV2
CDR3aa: ASYDRVGEKLF

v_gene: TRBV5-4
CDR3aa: ASTLRGGHETQY

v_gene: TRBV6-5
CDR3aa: ASSFGGSGNTIY

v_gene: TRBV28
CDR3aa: ASSLVRQNTEAF

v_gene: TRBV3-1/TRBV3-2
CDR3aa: ASSQGREGNQPQH

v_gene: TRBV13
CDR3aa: ASSLGSGTGGGNEQF

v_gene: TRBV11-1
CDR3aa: ASSLGLNYGYT

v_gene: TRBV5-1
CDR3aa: ASSLAGTGPYGYT

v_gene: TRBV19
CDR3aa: ASSVTGTGELF

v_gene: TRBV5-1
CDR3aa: ASSYVPGQVEAF

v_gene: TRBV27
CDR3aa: ASSYLSGLARNEQF

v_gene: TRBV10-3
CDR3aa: AISEDRSYGYT

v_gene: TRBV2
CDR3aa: ASKREPVTDTQY